What follows are 20 T cell receptor beta chains derived from one specimen sequenced in a study of T cell responses to AZD1222 COVID-19 vaccine. Produced via immunoSEQ multiplex PCR; TCRdb's table is partial and in-frame only. Among tens of thousands of clones listed, under 90% were seen once. The specimen was peripheral blood, collected 28 days after the second AZD1222 dose. These TCRs come from an adult who received the AZD1222 COVID-19 vaccine.

V is TRBV6-1 and J is TRBJ1-3; D is ambiguous. Trimming removed 0 bases from V and 3 bases from J, with 3 bases in between. CDR1 and CDR2 (germline): MNHNS, SASEGT. CDR3 size: 13 residues. CDR3 amino acids: CASSEAYGNTIYF. CDR3 nucleotide sequence: TGTGCCAGCAGTGAAGCTTATGGAAACACCATATATTTT.

V usage is TRBV5-1 and J usage is TRBJ2-7; 9 bases align to TRBD1. The trim removed 0 bases at V and 2 bases at J, leaving 3 bases unmatched. The CDR3 loop spans 15 amino acids. Germline values: CDR1 SGHRS, CDR2 YFSETQ. The CDR3 coding sequence is TGCGCCAGCAGCTTGGCCGGGACAGGGACCTACGAGCAGTACTTC. Amino acid sequence: CASSLAGTGTYEQYF.

This clone has just one count. This chain links TRBV7-9 with TRBJ1-1; 8 bases match TRBD1. V lost 5 bases, J lost 11 bases, and 16 bases stayed unmatched. The V gene's germline CDR1 is SEHNR and CDR2 FQNEAQ (reference sequence). The CDR3 is 15 residues long. DNA for the CDR3: TGTGCCAGCAGCCTAGGACAGGGAATCGGAATTGAGGCTTTCTTT. Its translation is CASSLGQGIGIEAFF.

The chain combines TRBV6-2 or TRBV6-3 with TRBJ1-2; possible D gene TRBD1, 5 bases. The length of the CDR3 is 15 residues. Germline-derived CDR1 and CDR2 are MNHEY and SVGEGT. V lost 0 bases to trimming and J lost 8 bases, with 16 bases between them. CDR3 sequence (DNA): TGTGCCAGCAGTTACTCGACTGGGGACTATGAAGGCTACACCTTC. Its translation: CASSYSTGDYEGYTF.

The chain employs TRBV9 and TRBJ2-7; 12 bases are a match to TRBD2. CDR3 length: 14 residues. Germline CDR1 SGDLS, CDR2 YYNGEE. V lost 2 bases, J lost 7 bases, and 4 bases stayed unmatched. CDR3 nucleotide sequence: TGTGCCAGCAGCGTGACTAGCGGGGGTTGGGAGCAGTACTTC. It specifies CASSVTSGGWEQYF.

This chain joins TRBV15 and TRBJ2-7; a weak D match, TRBD1 (6 bases). With 6 bases removed from V and 1 base from J, the gap between germline ends came to 16 bases. Germline V CDR1 and CDR2: LNHNV, YYDKDF (reference sequence). This CDR3 region has 15 residues. The CDR3 here is CATSTGQAASYEQYF. For the CDR3, the DNA is TGTGCCACCAGTACGGGACAAGCTGCTTCCTACGAGCAGTACTTC.

There are a few counts of this clone. The V call is TRBV7-2, the J call TRBJ2-7; 12 bases agree with TRBD2. CDR3 size: 15 residues. From germline, CDR1 is SGHTA and CDR2 FQGNSA. The junction had 6 bases not matched to a gene; V was cut back by 5 bases and J by 4 bases. The CDR3 reads CASSPRLAGEYEQYF. The CDR3 nucleotides are TGTGCCAGCAGCCCCCGACTAGCGGGGGAGTACGAGCAGTACTTC.

The CDR3 is CASSLLTGTEAFF. CDR3 bases: TGTGCCAGCAGTTTATTGACGGGAACTGAAGCTTTCTTT. This chain uses TRBV12-3 or TRBV12-4 with TRBJ1-1, with D unclear. The CDR3 sequence is 13 residues long. With 2 bases removed from V and 5 bases from J, the gap between germline ends came to 9 bases.

This clone turned up a few times. The V call is TRBV2, the J call TRBJ1-3, with D unresolved. Germline values: CDR1 SNHLY, CDR2 FYNNEI. The CDR3 has 15 amino acids. V gave up 6 bases and J gave up 4 bases, with 16 bases separating them. CDR3 sequence reads: CASSSQRGTGNTIYF. The CDR3, as DNA: TGTGCCAGCAGCTCCCAGCGGGGTACGGGAAACACCATATATTTT.

The J gene is TRBJ1-3, the V gene TRBV5-5, with 7 positions matching TRBD1. Trimming at V came to 1 base and at J to 9 bases, leaving 1 base not matched to a gene. CDR1 and CDR2 (germline): SGHKS, YYEKEE (reference sequence). The CDR3 has 12 amino acids. Here the CDR3 DNA reads TGTGCCAGCAGCTTGAGGGACAGCACCATATATTTT. Translating gives CASSLRDSTIYF.

This clone was observed a single time. The chain joins TRBV30 to TRBJ1-1; TRBD1 is a possible D gene (5 bases). Per germline, CDR1 GTSNPN and CDR2 SVGIG (reference sequence). V dropped 1 base and J dropped 3 bases, with 15 bases sitting between them. This CDR3 has 15 residues. The CDR3 loop is CAWSGYPQGYTEAFF. The CDR3 DNA reads as TGTGCCTGGAGTGGTTATCCCCAGGGCTACACTGAAGCTTTCTTT.

V and J are TRBV7-2 and TRBJ2-7; the D is unclear. CDR3 size: 12 residues. Trimming cost V 1 base and J 9 bases, with 10 bases left between them. Germline V gene sequence: CDR1 SGHTA, CDR2 FQGNSA. The DNA of the CDR3 is TGTGCCAGCAGCTTAGTGTGGGGTGGGCAGTACTTC. Its protein is CASSLVWGGQYF.

This chain links TRBV30 with TRBJ1-1; no reliable D call. The CDR3 length is 13 residues. CDR1 and CDR2 from the germline V gene are GTSNPN and SVGIG (reference sequence). V was shortened by 1 base and J by 0 bases, with 6 bases between the two germline ends. The CDR3, as DNA: TGTGCCTGGAGTGCCTCGCTGAACACTGAAGCTTTCTTT. Protein product: CAWSASLNTEAFF.

The V call is TRBV19, the J call TRBJ2-5; 9 nucleotides match TRBD1. With 4 bases clipped from V and 5 bases from J, the junction kept 5 bases outside the gene matches. CDR3 size: 14 residues. Germline loops: CDR1 LNHDA, CDR2 SQIVND (reference sequence). CDR3 residues: CASSTWGQGETQYF. CDR3 bases: TGTGCCAGTAGTACGTGGGGACAGGGTGAGACCCAGTACTTC.

This clone was recorded a few times. This sequence joins TRBV19 and TRBJ1-5; D is undetermined. This CDR3 comprises 13 residues. Germline V gives CDR1 LNHDA, CDR2 SQIVND (reference sequence). V lost 0 bases and J lost 6, with 6 bases in between. The CDR3 spells CASSIELRQPQHF. The CDR3 region has the DNA TGTGCCAGTAGTATAGAATTGCGTCAGCCCCAGCATTTT.

V usage is TRBV2 and J usage is TRBJ1-5; D is perhaps TRBD1 (6 bases). Germline V lookup: CDR1 SNHLY, CDR2 FYNNEI. Between the trimmed V and J ends, which lost 3 bases and 0 bases, there was a span of 9 bases. This CDR3 is built from 15 residues. CDR3 in amino acids: CASSDWDNSNQPQHF. The CDR3 coding sequence is TGTGCCAGCAGTGATTGGGACAATAGCAATCAGCCCCAGCATTTT.

The chain couples TRBV4-3 to TRBJ1-2; D possibly corresponds to TRBD1 (6 bases). Germline values: CDR1 LGHNA, CDR2 YSLEER. This CDR3 has 17 residues. V was trimmed by 0 bases and J by 5 bases, leaving 19 bases between them. The CDR3 DNA is TGCGCCAGCAGCCAAGATCTGGCAGGGGCTTTGGGTTATGGCTACACCTTC. Translated: CASSQDLAGALGYGYTF.

This chain links TRBV19 with TRBJ2-3, with 7 positions matching TRBD2. Germline loops: CDR1 LNHDA, CDR2 SQIVND (reference sequence). The CDR3 sequence is 14 residues long. The V gene end was trimmed by 2 bases and the J gene end by 6 bases; junction bases not matched to a gene: 5. CDR3 in DNA: TGTGCCAGTAGTATAAACGCGGGGGTCGATACGCAGTATTTT. Translation: CASSINAGVDTQYF.

The rearrangement uses TRBV2 and TRBJ2-7; weak D call: TRBD2 (6 bases). Trimming stripped 4 bases from V and 0 bases from J, with 10 bases between. The CDR3 loop spans 14 amino acids. Looked up from germline, CDR1 is SNHLY and CDR2 is FYNNEI. The CDR3 region is CASSVRENSYEQYF. The CDR3, as DNA: TGTGCCAGCAGTGTTCGGGAGAACTCCTACGAGCAGTACTTC.

This chain joins TRBV6-6 and TRBJ2-7; 9 bases agree with TRBD1. This CDR3 spans 16 amino acids. J gave up 2 bases and V 7 bases, and 12 bases lay outside the gene matches. CDR1 and CDR2 (germline): MNHNY, SVGAGI (reference sequence). CDR3 in DNA: TGTGCCAGCACTAAAACAGGGGGCTCAAACCCCTACGAGCAGTACTTC. Its protein is CASTKTGGSNPYEQYF.